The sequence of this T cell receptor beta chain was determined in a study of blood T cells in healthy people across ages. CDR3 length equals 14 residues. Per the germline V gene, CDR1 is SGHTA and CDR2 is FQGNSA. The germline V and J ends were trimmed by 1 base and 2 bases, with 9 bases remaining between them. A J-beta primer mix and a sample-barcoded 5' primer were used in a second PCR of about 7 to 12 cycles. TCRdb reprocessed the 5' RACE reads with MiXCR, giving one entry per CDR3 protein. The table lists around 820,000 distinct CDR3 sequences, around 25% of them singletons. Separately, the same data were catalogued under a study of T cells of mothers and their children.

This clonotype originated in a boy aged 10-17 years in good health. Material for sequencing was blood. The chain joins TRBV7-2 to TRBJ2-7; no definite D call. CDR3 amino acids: CASSLDGITYEQYF. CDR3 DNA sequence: TGTGCCAGCAGCTTAGATGGCATTACCTACGAGCAGTACTTC.